The source of this TCR beta chain is a study of blood T cell repertoires in COVID-19. Study-level information: Material from acute and convalescent COVID-19 was sourced from the United States, Italy and Spain. Nucleic acid was either cDNA or gDNA, and it came from T cells, B-cell-depleted T cells, or PBMCs.

The CDR3 covers 15 residues. Germline CDR1 reads LNHDA; CDR2 reads SQIVND (reference sequence). The V end was cut by 2 bases, the J end by 2 bases, with 12 bases between. Per the study methods: From reference gene primer amplification, estimates of nucleated cell counts were derived. Sequencing was performed with immunoSEQ multiplex PCR; in TCRdb, only in-frame clones are kept and a portion is missing. V, J and clone size reflect that table, while D and trimming were determined from the DNA. Here the sample spans around 100,000 clones, approximately 90% being singletons. This TCR was sampled from a human donor with active COVID-19. The donor label of this sample is uncertain. What was sequenced was peripheral blood. This rearrangement joins TRBV19 to TRBJ2-5; a possible D gene is TRBD1 (6 bases). The CDR3 sequence is CASSIINREQETQYF. As DNA, the CDR3 is TGTGCCAGTAGTATAATTAACAGGGAACAAGAGACCCAGTACTTC.